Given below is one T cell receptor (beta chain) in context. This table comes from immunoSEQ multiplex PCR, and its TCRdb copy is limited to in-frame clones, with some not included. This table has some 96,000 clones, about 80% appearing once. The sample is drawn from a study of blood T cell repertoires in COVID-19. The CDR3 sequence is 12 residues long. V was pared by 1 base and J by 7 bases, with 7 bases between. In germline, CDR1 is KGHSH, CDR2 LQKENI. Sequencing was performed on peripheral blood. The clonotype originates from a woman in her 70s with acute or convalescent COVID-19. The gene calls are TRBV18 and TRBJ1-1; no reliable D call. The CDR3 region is CASSPREGEAFF. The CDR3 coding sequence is TGTGCCAGCTCACCACGGGAGGGTGAAGCTTTCTTT. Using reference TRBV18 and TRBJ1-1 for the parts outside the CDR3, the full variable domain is NAGVMQNPRHLVRRRGQEARLRCSPMKGHSHVYWYRQLPEEGLKFMVYLQKENIIDESGMPKERFSAEFPKEGPSILRIQQVVRGDSAAYFCASSPREGEAFFGQGTRLTVV.